This T cell receptor (beta chain) was sequenced in a study of blood T cell repertoires in COVID-19. Across the whole study: The United States, Italy and Spain supplied acute and convalescent COVID-19 samples. PBMCs, B-cell-depleted T cells, or T cells provided the cDNA or gDNA that made up the material.

The length of the CDR3 is 14 residues. Trimming took 4 bases from V and 0 from J, leaving 11 bases between them. Per the germline V gene, CDR1 is SGHRS and CDR2 is YFSETQ. In the original workflow: How many nucleated cells were present was estimated from reference gene primer amplification. Clones were read by immunoSEQ multiplex PCR, and TCRdb kept only the in-frame ones, dropping some. The DNA was the basis for D and trimming; V, J and clone size are from that table. The sample lists some 33,000 clones; approximately 91% were seen once. The TCR was taken from a human donor in a cohort sampled during active COVID-19. Sequenced material: peripheral blood. V is TRBV5-1 and J is TRBJ2-7, with D tentatively TRBD2 (5 bases). CDR3 coding DNA: TGCGCCAGCAGCCAGACGGGGAGCTCCTACGAGCAGTACTTC. Its translation: CASSQTGSSYEQYF.